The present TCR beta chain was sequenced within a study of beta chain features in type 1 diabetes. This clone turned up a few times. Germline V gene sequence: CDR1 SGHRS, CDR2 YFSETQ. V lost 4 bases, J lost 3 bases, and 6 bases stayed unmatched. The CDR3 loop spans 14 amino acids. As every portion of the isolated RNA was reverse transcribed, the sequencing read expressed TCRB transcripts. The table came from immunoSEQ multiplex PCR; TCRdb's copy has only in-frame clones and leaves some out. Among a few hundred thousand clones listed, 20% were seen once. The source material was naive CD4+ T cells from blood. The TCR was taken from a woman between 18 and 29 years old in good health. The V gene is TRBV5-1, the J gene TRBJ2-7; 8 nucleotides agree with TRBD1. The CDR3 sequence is CASSRTGSGYEQYF. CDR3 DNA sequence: TGCGCCAGCAGCAGGACAGGGTCGGGCTACGAGCAGTACTTC.